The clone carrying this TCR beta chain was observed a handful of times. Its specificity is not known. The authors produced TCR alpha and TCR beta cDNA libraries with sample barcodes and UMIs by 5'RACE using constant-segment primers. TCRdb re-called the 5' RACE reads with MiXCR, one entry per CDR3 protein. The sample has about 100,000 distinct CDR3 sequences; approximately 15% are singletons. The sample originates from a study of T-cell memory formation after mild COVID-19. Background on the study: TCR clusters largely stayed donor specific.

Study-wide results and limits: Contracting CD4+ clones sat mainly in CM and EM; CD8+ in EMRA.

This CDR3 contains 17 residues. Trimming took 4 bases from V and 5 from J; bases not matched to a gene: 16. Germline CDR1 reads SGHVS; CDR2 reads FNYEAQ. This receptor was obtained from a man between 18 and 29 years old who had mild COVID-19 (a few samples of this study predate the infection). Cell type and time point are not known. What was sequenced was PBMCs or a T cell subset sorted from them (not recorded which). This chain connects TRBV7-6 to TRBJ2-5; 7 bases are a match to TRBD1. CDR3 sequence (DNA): TGTGCCAGCAGCTCCCAACCCTCGACAGGGTATAAGGAGACCCAGTACTTC. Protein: CASSSQPSTGYKETQYF.